These 30 T cell receptor beta chains were all obtained from the same sample, sequenced in a study of identical twins. TCRdb itself ran the 5' RACE reads through MiXCR, one entry per CDR3 protein. The table lists a few hundred thousand distinct CDR3 sequences, roughly 9% of them singletons. These data are also associated with another study on yellow fever vaccine responses in identical twins.

Sequenced: CD8+ T cells sorted from blood. These receptor sequences come from a woman aged 18-30 years in good health.

The rearrangement uses TRBV11-2 and TRBJ2-1, with D unclear. CDR3 length: 15 residues. V lost 2 bases, J lost 7 bases, and 15 bases lay in between. Germline lookup yields CDR1 SGHAT and CDR2 FQNNGV. This chain's CDR3 is CASSLKPVSLNEQFF. CDR3 nucleotide sequence: TGTGCCAGCAGCTTAAAGCCAGTTTCGTTGAATGAGCAGTTCTTC.

The CDR3 DNA follows: TGTGCCAGCAGCGCAGGGTACTACGAGCAGTACTTC. Protein product: CASSAGYYEQYF. This chain connects TRBV5-8 to TRBJ2-7; D possibly corresponds to TRBD1 (5 bases). CDR3 size: 12 residues. V was pared by 4 bases and J by 3 bases, with 8 bases between. Germline assignment: CDR1 SGHTS and CDR2 YDEGEE.

The V call is TRBV7-8, the J call TRBJ1-1; tentatively, D is TRBD1 (6 bases). The CDR3 length is 17 residues. CDR1 is SGHVS, CDR2 FQNEAQ, per germline. Trimming removed 5 bases from V and 0 bases from J, with 19 bases in between. The CDR3 DNA reads as TGTGCCAGCAGCCCCCCCGGACAGACAAAGATGAACACTGAAGCTTTCTTT. This sequence encodes CASSPPGQTKMNTEAFF.

This clonotype was found many times. The V call is TRBV7-2, the J call TRBJ2-7; tentatively, D is TRBD2 (5 bases). Trimming removed 3 bases at V and 4 bases at J, with 16 bases between. Germline V CDR1 and CDR2: SGHTA, FQGNSA. The CDR3 length is 15 residues. Here the CDR3 DNA reads TGTGCCAGCAGCTTCCCTCTAGGCCCGGGGTACGAGCAGTACTTC. Translation gives CASSFPLGPGYEQYF.

This clonotype was picked up a small number of times. This rearrangement joins TRBV4-3 to TRBJ2-5, with D tentatively TRBD2 (6 bases). The CDR3 spans 15 residues. The V end lost 2 bases, the J end lost 4 bases, and 14 bases lay between the germline ends. Germline CDR1 is LGHNA and CDR2 is YSLEER. CDR3 in DNA: TGCGCCAGCAGCCAAAAAAGACTAGGCGGAGAGACCCAGTACTTC. This codes for CASSQKRLGGETQYF.

This clonotype was seen a few times. The chain joins TRBV20-1 to TRBJ2-3; D possibly corresponds to TRBD2 (6 bases). The CDR3 length is 16 residues. Germline values: CDR1 DFQATT, CDR2 SNEGSKA (reference sequence). Between the trimmed V and J ends, which lost 0 bases and 0 bases, there was a span of 13 bases. Written as DNA, the CDR3 is TGCAGTGCTAGAGATATAGCGGCAACTAGCACAGATACGCAGTATTTT. It translates to CSARDIAATSTDTQYF.

This chain connects TRBV7-6 to TRBJ2-5, with D possibly TRBD2 on 6 matching bases. CDR3 length equals 18 residues. V gave up 1 base and J gave up 5 bases, with 23 bases separating them. From germline, CDR1 is SGHVS and CDR2 FNYEAQ. The CDR3 sequence: CASSLVVGEPSEWETQYF. CDR3 in DNA: TGTGCCAGCAGCTTAGTGGTTGGTGAGCCTAGCGAGTGGGAGACCCAGTACTTC.

Many counts were recorded for this clonotype. This chain connects TRBV7-9 to TRBJ1-1, with D possibly matching TRBD1 (6 bases). The CDR3 has 14 amino acids. CDR1 SEHNR and CDR2 FQNEAQ come from the germline V gene (reference sequence). V was pared by 5 bases and J by 3 bases, with 13 bases between. CDR3 residues: CASSPQGMDTEAFF. The DNA for the CDR3 is TGTGCCAGCAGCCCTCAGGGGATGGACACTGAAGCTTTCTTT.

This clonotype was counted ten times or more. This rearrangement joins TRBV29-1 to TRBJ2-5; 9 bases match TRBD2. With 7 bases clipped from V and 5 bases from J, the junction kept 5 bases outside the gene matches. Germline V gene sequence: CDR1 SQVTM, CDR2 ANQGSEA. The CDR3 totals 12 residues. The CDR3 sequence: CSGGGADETQYF. The CDR3 DNA reads as TGCAGCGGCGGGGGGGCCGATGAGACCCAGTACTTC.

This clonotype was picked up many times. This chain links TRBV20-1 with TRBJ2-3; 7 nucleotides align to TRBD2. Trimming cost V 1 base and J 2 bases; bases outside gene matches: 6. CDR1 is DFQATT and CDR2 is SNEGSKA in the germline V gene (reference sequence). The CDR3 covers 15 residues. The CDR3 is CSARVPSGHTDTQYF. DNA of the CDR3: TGCAGTGCTAGAGTACCTAGCGGCCACACAGATACGCAGTATTTT.

The chain has TRBV7-2 and TRBJ2-3; D not resolved. This CDR3 comprises 13 residues. V lost 5 bases to trimming and J lost 3 bases, with 9 bases between them. Germline V gene sequence: CDR1 SGHTA, CDR2 FQGNSA. CDR3 in DNA: TGTGCCAGCAGCCCTTTTGAGACAGATACGCAGTATTTT. As protein: CASSPFETDTQYF.

There are a few counts of this clonotype. The chain couples TRBV29-1 to TRBJ1-1; TRBD1 might be the D (6 bases). Germline CDR1 and CDR2: SQVTM and ANQGSEA. V was clipped by 5 bases and J by 5 bases, with 15 bases between them. This CDR3 is 13 amino acids long. For the CDR3, the DNA is TGCAGCGTTCGGACAGCAATGGGGACTGAAGCTTTCTTT. Protein: CSVRTAMGTEAFF. The full variable domain, in which reference TRBV29-1 and TRBJ1-1 provide the parts outside the CDR3, is SAVISQKPSRDICQRGTSLTIQCQVDSQVTMMFWYRQQPGQSLTLIATANQGSEATYESGFVIDKFPISRPNLTFSTLTVSNMSPEDSSIYLCSVRTAMGTEAFFGQGTRLTVV.

This clonotype has at least ten counts. The rearrangement links TRBV12-3 or TRBV12-4 to TRBJ2-3; TRBD2 matches 11 bases. V lost 5 bases, J lost 5 bases, and 9 bases stayed unmatched. CDR3 size: 16 residues. CDR3 sequence: CASSPRDSGRGDTQYF. The CDR3 bases are TGTGCCAGCAGTCCCCGTGATAGCGGGAGGGGAGATACGCAGTATTTT.

With regard to this clonotype: Relative to the germline gene, one junction end is altered; a read error may explain this. This chain uses TRBV4-1 with TRBJ1-5; TRBD1 aligns across 7 bases. The CDR3 covers 14 residues. Germline CDR1 MGHRA, CDR2 YSYEKL. Written as DNA, the CDR3 is TGCGCCAGCAGCCATCGACAGGGCGATCAGCCCGAGCATTTT. Translated, it gives CASSHRQGDQPEHF.

Ten or more counts support this clonotype. This chain connects TRBV12-3 or TRBV12-4 to TRBJ1-1; tentative D call: TRBD1 (6 bases). Deletions cut 0 bases from V and 4 bases from J, with 9 bases between. This CDR3 contains 14 residues. The CDR3 is CASSLAGGITEAFF. The CDR3 coding sequence is TGTGCCAGCAGTTTAGCGGGGGGCATCACTGAAGCTTTCTTT.

A remark on this clonotype: A clone one base away is much larger, so this may be a read error. The rearrangement links TRBV29-1 to TRBJ2-5; TRBD1 matches 9 bases. Germline CDR1 reads SQVTM; CDR2 reads ANQGSEA. The CDR3 contains 14 residues. As DNA, the CDR3 is TGCAGCGTTGAAAGGACAGGGGAATTTGAGACCCACTACTTC. Its translation: CSVERTGEFETHYF. Full variable domain (missing parts from reference TRBV29-1 and TRBJ2-5): SAVISQKPSRDICQRGTSLTIQCQVDSQVTMMFWYRQQPGQSLTLIATANQGSEATYESGFVIDKFPISRPNLTFSTLTVSNMSPEDSSIYLCSVERTGEFETHYFGPGTRLLVL.

The table lists this clonotype with a few counts. The rearrangement uses TRBV20-1 and TRBJ2-7, with 8 bases matching TRBD1. Germline CDR1 DFQATT, CDR2 SNEGSKA (reference sequence). Unmatched junction bases numbered 10, after V lost 1 base and J lost 2 bases. The CDR3 has 16 residues. CDR3 nucleotide sequence: TGCAGTGCTAGAGGGACAGGGACAGCCATCCCCTACGAGCAGTACTTC. Translated, it gives CSARGTGTAIPYEQYF.

This clonotype has a handful of counts. The rearrangement uses TRBV27 and TRBJ2-7, with 10 bases identical to TRBD2. J lost 5 bases, V lost 5 bases, and 6 bases had no gene match. This CDR3 comprises 14 residues. Germline V gene sequence: CDR1 MNHEY, CDR2 SMNVEV (reference sequence). The CDR3 coding sequence is TGTGCCAGCAGTATCGGTCTAGCGGGAGACGAGCAGTACTTC. It specifies CASSIGLAGDEQYF.

This clonotype was counted a few times. This chain joins TRBV10-3 and TRBJ2-5, with D perhaps matching TRBD1 (6 bases). The germline CDR1 and CDR2 sequences are ENHRY and SYGVKD. CDR3 size: 15 residues. Trimming removed 8 bases at V and 2 bases at J, with 18 bases between. CDR3 loop: CAIGAGRGSQETQYF. CDR3 DNA sequence: TGTGCCATCGGTGCGGGCAGGGGATCGCAAGAGACCCAGTACTTC.

This clonotype has a count of ten or more. The chain joins TRBV20-1 to TRBJ2-7, with 7 nucleotides matching TRBD1. The CDR3 spans 15 residues. The V gene's germline CDR1 is DFQATT and CDR2 SNEGSKA (reference sequence). Unmatched junction bases numbered 13, after V lost 2 bases and J lost 6 bases. DNA for the CDR3: TGCAGTGCTAGATTCATGGGACAGCACCTTCTCGAGCAGTACTTC. As protein: CSARFMGQHLLEQYF.

The chain recombines TRBV29-1 with TRBJ2-3; 9 bases are shared with TRBD2. Trimming cost V 3 bases and J 1 base; bases outside gene matches: 11. CDR1 is SQVTM, CDR2 ANQGSEA, per germline. The CDR3 has 17 residues. The CDR3 bases are TGCAGCGTTGAGGGCACATTCGCTAGCGGGGGCACAGATACGCAGTATTTT. This sequence encodes CSVEGTFASGGTDTQYF.

V usage is TRBV20-1 and J usage is TRBJ2-7; 10 nucleotides agree with TRBD2. The ends lost 6 bases at V and 0 bases at J; junction bases unmatched: 8. This CDR3 has 15 residues. The germline V gene encodes CDR1 DFQATT and CDR2 SNEGSKA (reference sequence). This chain's CDR3 is CSAKSLAGPSYEQYF. In DNA, the CDR3 is TGCAGTGCCAAATCACTAGCGGGGCCCTCCTACGAGCAGTACTTC.

The J gene is TRBJ2-5, the V gene TRBV10-3, with D perhaps assigned TRBD1 or TRBD2 (5 bases each). V dropped 7 bases and J dropped 5 bases, with 14 bases sitting between them. Germline CDR1 is ENHRY and CDR2 is SYGVKD. The CDR3 loop spans 13 amino acids. In nucleotides, the CDR3 is TGTGCCATCACCCCGGGACCTGGGGAGACCCAGTACTTC. Amino acids: CAITPGPGETQYF.

This clonotype was detected a few times. The rearrangement links TRBV5-5 to TRBJ2-1; 8 bases map to TRBD2. Germline lookup yields CDR1 SGHKS and CDR2 YYEKEE (reference sequence). V shed 0 bases and J 4 bases; nucleotides not matched to a gene: 9. CDR3 size: 17 residues. The CDR3 reads CASSLEPLAASYNEQFF. The CDR3 nucleotides are TGTGCCAGCAGCTTGGAGCCACTAGCGGCCAGTTACAATGAGCAGTTCTTC.

This clonotype was observed a few times. The V call is TRBV7-2, the J call TRBJ2-2; 10 bases map to TRBD2. With V trimmed by 5 bases and J by 4 bases, 7 bases remained unmatched. Germline CDR1 SGHTA, CDR2 FQGNSA. The CDR3 has 16 residues. CDR3 bases: TGTGCCAGCAGCCCGCCTAGCGGGGGTCTCACCGGGGAGCTGTTTTTT. Protein sequence: CASSPPSGGLTGELFF. Supplemented by reference TRBV7-2 and TRBJ2-2, the full variable domain reads GAGVSQSPSNKVTEKGKDVELRCDPISGHTALYWYRQSLGQGLEFLIYFQGNSAPDKSGLPSDRFSAERTGGSVSTLTIQRTQQEDSAVYLCASSPPSGGLTGELFFGEGSRLTVL.

The V and J genes are TRBV12-3 or TRBV12-4 and TRBJ2-7; D not certain. CDR3 length equals 13 residues. V gave up 5 bases and J gave up 3 bases, with 11 bases separating them. CDR3: CASSPTPGYEQYF. CDR3 sequence (DNA): TGTGCCAGCAGTCCTACGCCGGGCTACGAGCAGTACTTC.

This clonotype was found a few times. The rearrangement links TRBV11-2 to TRBJ2-3; 9 bases align to TRBD2. Trimming took 1 base from V and 1 from J; bases not matched to a gene: 6. The CDR3 is 17 residues long. The germline V gene has CDR1 SGHAT and CDR2 FQNNGV. The CDR3 loop is CASSLVALAGRTDTQYF. The CDR3 DNA is TGTGCCAGCAGCTTAGTAGCGCTAGCGGGGCGCACAGATACGCAGTATTTT.

This clonotype has at least ten counts. The V gene is TRBV7-3, the J gene TRBJ2-3, with D maybe TRBD2 (7 bases). CDR1 is SGHTA and CDR2 is FQGTGA in the germline V gene. Trimming took off 5 bases at V and 3 bases at J, with 18 bases between the two ends. The CDR3 runs to 16 residues. The chain's CDR3 is CASSLTWRGLTDTQYF. In DNA form, the CDR3 reads TGTGCCAGCAGCCTTACTTGGCGGGGGCTAACAGATACGCAGTATTTT.

J is TRBJ2-2 and V is TRBV20-1; the D gene is possibly TRBD2 (6 bases). V was clipped by 5 bases and J by 0 bases, with 10 bases between them. Germline V CDR1 and CDR2: DFQATT, SNEGSKA (reference sequence). This CDR3 has 14 residues. The CDR3 DNA follows: TGCAGTGCTCTCCTAGCGTCGAACACCGGGGAGCTGTTTTTT. Its translation is CSALLASNTGELFF.

This clonotype has just a few counts. The genes are TRBV9 and TRBJ2-2; 13 nucleotides match TRBD2. Germline V gene sequence: CDR1 SGDLS, CDR2 YYNGEE. CDR3 size: 17 residues. After removal of 3 bases from V and 4 bases from J, the junction contained 6 bases not matched to a gene. Written as DNA, the CDR3 is TGTGCCAGCAGCGAGGCGGGACTAGCGGGGTTCACCGGGGAGCTGTTTTTT. It specifies CASSEAGLAGFTGELFF. Full variable domain (remainder filled in from reference TRBV9 and TRBJ2-2): DSGVTQTPKHLITATGQRVTLRCSPRSGDLSVYWYQQSLDQGLQFLIQYYNGEERAKGNILERFSAQQFPDLHSELNLSSLELGDSALYFCASSEAGLAGFTGELFFGEGSRLTVL.